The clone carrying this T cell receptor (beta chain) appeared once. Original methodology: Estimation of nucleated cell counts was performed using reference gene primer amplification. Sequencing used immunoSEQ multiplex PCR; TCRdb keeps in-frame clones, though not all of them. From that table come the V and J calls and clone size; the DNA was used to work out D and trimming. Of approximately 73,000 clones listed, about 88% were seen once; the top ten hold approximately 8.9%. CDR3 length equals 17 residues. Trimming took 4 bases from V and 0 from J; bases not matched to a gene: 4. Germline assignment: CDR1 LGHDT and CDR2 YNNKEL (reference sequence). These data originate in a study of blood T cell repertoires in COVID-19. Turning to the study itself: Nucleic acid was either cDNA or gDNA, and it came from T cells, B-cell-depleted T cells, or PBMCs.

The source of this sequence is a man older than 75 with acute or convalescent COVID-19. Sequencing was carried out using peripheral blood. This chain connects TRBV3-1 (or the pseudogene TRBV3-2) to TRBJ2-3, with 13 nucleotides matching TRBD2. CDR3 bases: TGTGCCAGCAGCCGGACTAGCGGGGGCCCTAGCACAGATACGCAGTATTTT. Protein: CASSRTSGGPSTDTQYF.